Listed here are 10 T cell receptor beta chains from one sample, sequenced in a study of identical twins. In TCRdb, the 5' RACE reads were re-called with MiXCR into one record per CDR3 protein. The table has under 300,000 distinct CDR3 sequences, approximately 8.6% seen once. This same sample was also taken into another study, of yellow fever vaccine responses in identical twins.

Sample: CD8+ T cells sorted from blood. The receptors here all came from a woman aged 18-35 years in good health.

The chain combines TRBV9 with TRBJ2-5, with 9 nucleotides matching TRBD1. Germline lookup yields CDR1 SGDLS and CDR2 YYNGEE. This CDR3 has 14 residues. V gave up 2 bases and J gave up 7 bases; unmatched junction bases: 6. CDR3 in DNA: TGTGCCAGCAGCGTTTCGGGACAGGGAGCGACCCAGTACTTC. Translating it yields CASSVSGQGATQYF.

This clonotype came up a few times. J is TRBJ2-3 and V is TRBV2; maybe TRBD1 (5 bases). CDR1 is SNHLY, CDR2 FYNNEI, per germline. This CDR3 spans 15 amino acids. V was pared by 3 bases and J by 5 bases, with 15 bases between. CDR3 residues: CASSEVGRRVDTQYF. DNA of the CDR3: TGTGCCAGCAGTGAGGTGGGGCGCCGAGTAGATACGCAGTATTTT.

V and J are TRBV4-3 and TRBJ2-2, with no clear D. The CDR3 length is 14 residues. Germline lookup yields CDR1 LGHNA and CDR2 YSLEER. The V end lost 0 bases, the J end lost 7 bases, and 9 bases lay between the germline ends. In nucleotides, the CDR3 is TGCGCCAGCAGCCAAGACTGGGCGGTCGGGGAGCTGTTTTTT. This sequence encodes CASSQDWAVGELFF.

This clonotype was seen ten or more times. In nucleotides, the CDR3 is TGCAGTGCTAGGGACAGGCACACCGGGGAGCTGTTTTTT. Translation gives CSARDRHTGELFF. V gene TRBV20-1 combines with J gene TRBJ2-2; 7 bases align to TRBD1. The V and J ends lost 3 bases and 3 bases, in that order; junction bases with no gene match: 1. CDR3 length: 13 residues. Germline V gene lookup returns CDR1 DFQATT and CDR2 SNEGSKA (reference sequence).

This chain uses TRBV7-8 with TRBJ2-2; D is unclear. The germline V gene encodes CDR1 SGHVS and CDR2 FQNEAQ. The CDR3 loop spans 17 amino acids. The germline V and J ends were trimmed by 5 bases and 0 bases, with 16 bases remaining between them. The CDR3 sequence: CASSLVGNPANTGELFF. Written as DNA, the CDR3 is TGTGCCAGCAGCCTTGTCGGTAACCCCGCGAACACCGGGGAGCTGTTTTTT.

This clonotype was seen only a few times. This chain connects TRBV20-1 to TRBJ2-1; 10 bases align to TRBD2. Germline loops: CDR1 DFQATT, CDR2 SNEGSKA (reference sequence). V dropped 3 bases and J dropped 4; count of bases not matched to a gene: 18. The CDR3 has 19 residues. CDR3 in amino acids: CSARSSSGGGGVLYNEQFF. CDR3 sequence (DNA): TGCAGTGCTAGGTCGTCTAGCGGGGGCGGGGGCGTATTGTACAATGAGCAGTTCTTC.

This chain links TRBV5-5 with TRBJ2-3; a possible D gene is TRBD1 (5 bases). V dropped 2 bases and J dropped 2 bases, with 12 bases sitting between them. This CDR3 has 15 residues. Germline CDR1 is SGHKS and CDR2 is YYEKEE (reference sequence). CDR3 nucleotide sequence: TGTGCCAGCAGCTTACCAGGGCGGTCCACAGATACGCAGTATTTT. Protein: CASSLPGRSTDTQYF.

J is TRBJ2-4 and V is TRBV28; 16 bases fit TRBD2. There are 18 residues in the CDR3. The germline V gene encodes CDR1 MDHEN and CDR2 SYDVKM. J was trimmed by 7 bases and V by 0 bases; bases with no gene match: 6. The CDR3, as DNA: TGTGCCAGCAGTTTATGGGGGACTAGCGGGGGGGCGGTCAACATTCAGTACTTC. Residues: CASSLWGTSGGAVNIQYF.

For the CDR3, the DNA is TGCAGTGCTAGAGAGGAGGAGCGGGAGCAGTTCTTC. Its translation: CSAREEEREQFF. This rearrangement joins TRBV20-1 to TRBJ2-1, with D perhaps matching TRBD2 (5 bases). Germline V gives CDR1 DFQATT, CDR2 SNEGSKA (reference sequence). This CDR3 region has 12 residues. Trimming pared 0 bases from V and 10 bases from J, leaving 10 bases between.

In its sample, this clonotype is medium-sized. The rearrangement uses TRBV3-1 and TRBJ2-5, with 7 bases fitting TRBD1. The germline gives CDR1 LGHDT, CDR2 YNNKEL (reference sequence). Trimming at V came to 4 bases and at J to 5 bases, leaving 7 bases not matched to a gene. The CDR3 is 14 amino acids. CDR3 DNA: TGTGCCAGCAGCCGACCAGACAGGGAGGAGACCCAGTACTTC. Amino acid sequence: CASSRPDREETQYF.